This T cell receptor (beta chain) was captured by sequencing in a study of radiotherapy plus CTLA-4 blockade in lung cancer. Looking at the study overall: Patients showed objective responses in about a sixth of cases, and disease control was achieved by 25% to 35%.

This clone was observed a handful of times. What it recognizes is unknown. The CDR3 has 14 residues. Germline-derived CDR1 and CDR2 are SGHTA and FQGNSA. Trimming cost V 7 bases and J 4 bases, with 11 bases left between them. Broader study findings: Once radiotherapy plus ipilimumab had been given, TCR clones derived from tumor expanded in blood. Reports identified early blood T cell clone dynamics, with interferon-beta, as the best response predictor.

The data were produced by immunoSEQ multiplex PCR, yet TCRdb's version contains in-frame clones alone and is incomplete. The sample has around 82,000 clones, around 81% seen once. The clonotype was recovered from a human donor with non-small cell lung cancer whose response to radiotherapy plus ipilimumab could not be evaluated. Some clones in this sample may be carry-over from other donors' samples. The rearrangement links TRBV7-2 to TRBJ2-6; a weak D match, TRBD1 (6 bases). The starting material was peripheral blood, obtained from a patient treated with radiotherapy plus ipilimumab. The chain's CDR3 is CASTTGLGANVLTF. The CDR3, as DNA: TGTGCCAGCACCACAGGGCTCGGGGCCAACGTCCTGACTTTC.